This TCR beta chain comes out of a study of blood T cell repertoires in COVID-19. V gave up 3 bases and J gave up 4 bases; unmatched junction bases: 3. The CDR3 sequence is 15 residues long. In germline, CDR1 is LGHNA, CDR2 YSLEER. The method was immunoSEQ multiplex PCR; TCRdb's version includes in-frame clones alone and lacks a portion of them. The sample lists about 160,000 clones, 84% seen once, with 7.5% to 9.5% in the top ten. The clonotype was recovered from a man between 35 and 55 years old who had recovered from COVID-19. The chain uses TRBV4-3 and TRBJ2-7, with 13 bases lining up with TRBD2. The sample was peripheral blood. Written as DNA, the CDR3 is TGCGCCAGCAGCCACGGACTAGCGGGAGAGTACGAGCAGTACTTC. This encodes CASSHGLAGEYEQYF.